Included here is one TCR beta chain sequence, with context. Its antigen remains unknown. The sample belongs to a study of OX40 agonist ivuxolimab in advanced cancers. Study-level background: Ivuxolimab, which is an agonistic anti-OX40 (CD134) antibody, was administered to the patients.

General study points: The mean number of expanded clones was higher in CD8+ T cells than in CD4+.

The repertoire was sequenced with immunoSEQ multiplex PCR; TCRdb's copy has only in-frame clones and lacks some. Among roughly 72,000 clones listed, around 85% were seen once. V lost 3 bases and J 4 bases, leaving 13 bases between the germline ends. CDR1 SGHNT and CDR2 YYREEE come from the germline V gene (reference sequence). The CDR3 spans 14 residues. The source of this sequence is an adult with an advanced solid tumor such as melanoma, head and neck, liver or kidney cancer. This rearrangement joins TRBV5-4 to TRBJ1-2; D unclear. Sequencing used CD4+ or CD8+ T cells sorted from blood, obtained in a trial of the OX40 agonist ivuxolimab. The CDR3 DNA reads as TGTGCCAGCAGCTCCCATCTAGAGACCTATGGCTACACCTTC. Its protein is CASSSHLETYGYTF.